This T cell receptor (beta chain) was identified in a study of technical replicates of blood from several donors. Sequencing was performed with immunoSEQ multiplex PCR; in TCRdb, only in-frame clones are kept and a portion is missing. The data show about 100,000 clones, around 95% seen once. The V segment lost 6 bases and the J segment 8 bases; nucleotides outside the gene matches: 9. Germline V gene lookup returns CDR1 SGDLS and CDR2 YYNGEE. CDR3 length equals 14 residues. The receptor's source is a human donor in good health. The rearrangement uses TRBV9 and TRBJ2-2, with 8 bases lining up with TRBD2. Sequencing was carried out using T cells isolated from PBMCs. Here the CDR3 reads CASTLSGSGGELFF. CDR3 sequence (DNA): TGTGCCAGCACCCTGAGCGGGAGCGGGGGGGAGCTGTTTTTT.